Listed here are 15 T cell receptor beta chains from one sample, sequenced in a study of CD8 T cells in ankylosing spondylitis. TCRdb itself ran the 5' RACE reads through MiXCR, one entry per CDR3 protein. The profile shows 150,000 to 200,000 distinct CDR3 sequences, roughly 34% of them singletons. Material: synovial fluid, either unsorted or a sorted T cell fraction (not recorded which). The source is a male donor with ankylosing spondylitis.

The chain links TRBV6-2 or TRBV6-3 to TRBJ2-1; D is perhaps TRBD2 (5 bases). V was clipped by 3 bases and J by 7 bases, with 13 bases between them. There are 14 residues in the CDR3. Germline V lookup: CDR1 MNHEY, CDR2 SVGEGT. The CDR3, as DNA: TGTGCCAGCAGTTATCAAGGACTTTTAAATGAGCAGTTCTTC. Translating gives CASSYQGLLNEQFF.

This clonotype came up a few times. The rearrangement links TRBV21-1 to TRBJ2-1; TRBD1 is the table's D call, not checked against the DNA. TRBV21-1 is recorded as a pseudogene. The length of the CDR3 is 16 residues. Written as DNA, the CDR3 is TGTGCCAGCAGCAAAGAGGGGTTTTTTTCCTACAATGAGCAGTTCTTC. It translates to CASSKEGFFSYNEQFF.

The V call is TRBV6-1, the J call TRBJ1-5, with 7 bases lining up with TRBD1. Trimming took 6 bases from V and 1 from J; bases not matched to a gene: 6. Germline V gives CDR1 MNHNS, CDR2 SASEGT. The CDR3 has 15 residues. CDR3 coding DNA: TGTGCCAGCAGGGTGGGACAGACAAGCAATCAGCCCCAGCATTTT. Its translation: CASRVGQTSNQPQHF.

This chain links TRBV6-6 with TRBJ2-7, with D unclear. This CDR3 region has 11 residues. V was shortened by 7 bases and J by 4 bases, with 8 bases between the two germline ends. CDR1 MNHNY and CDR2 SVGAGI come from the germline V gene (reference sequence). DNA of the CDR3: TGTGCCAGCACTAATAATTACGAGCAGTACTTC. Translating gives CASTNNYEQYF.

This clonotype was seen repeatedly, ten times or more. The V gene is TRBV29-1, the J gene TRBJ1-2; 7 positions agree with TRBD1. Germline V gives CDR1 SQVTM, CDR2 ANQGSEA. CDR3 size: 15 residues. Unmatched junction bases numbered 9, after V lost 0 bases and J lost 5 bases. The CDR3 bases are TGCAGCGTTGAAGATTCAACAGGGGCGGGATATGGCTACACCTTC. Encoded protein: CSVEDSTGAGYGYTF.

This chain links TRBV11-2 with TRBJ2-5; no reliable D call. Trimming left V 4 bases short and J 4 bases short, with 10 bases between. The CDR3 consists of 13 residues. Germline loops: CDR1 SGHAT, CDR2 FQNNGV. DNA of the CDR3: TGTGCCAGCAGCTCCGCATCTCGAGAGACCCAGTACTTC. Its protein is CASSSASRETQYF. The whole variable domain, filled in from reference TRBV11-2 and TRBJ2-5, reads EAGVAQSPRYKIIEKRQSVAFWCNPISGHATLYWYQQILGQGPKLLIQFQNNGVVDDSQLPKDRFSAERLKGVDSTLKIQPAKLEDSAVYLCASSSASRETQYFGPGTRLLVL.

V gene TRBV2 combines with J gene TRBJ2-3, with D tentatively TRBD2 (6 bases). V shed 9 bases and J shed 0 bases, with 16 bases lying between them. The CDR3 length is 15 residues. Germline CDR1 reads SNHLY; CDR2 reads FYNNEI. The CDR3 bases are TGTGCCAGTAGCGGTCGATCAGGGAGCACAGATACGCAGTATTTT. Amino acid sequence: CASSGRSGSTDTQYF.

The chain links TRBV2 to TRBJ1-3, with unresolved D. The CDR3 is made up of 15 amino acids. V shed 8 bases and J shed 3 bases, with 17 bases lying between them. Germline CDR1 is SNHLY and CDR2 is FYNNEI. The CDR3: CASLGPARHGNTIYF. The DNA of the CDR3 is TGTGCCAGCCTCGGGCCAGCAAGACATGGAAACACCATATATTTT.

In its sample, this clonotype was seen a few times. The chain uses TRBV18 and TRBJ1-1, with D possibly TRBD1 on 5 matching bases. The CDR3 contains 17 residues. V lost 3 bases and J lost 5, with 22 bases in between. Germline V gives CDR1 KGHSH, CDR2 LQKENI. This CDR3 is CASSPSGPLTSGTEAFF. CDR3 DNA: TGTGCCAGCTCACCGTCGGGACCCCTAACCTCCGGAACTGAAGCTTTCTTT.

The rearrangement joins TRBV14 to TRBJ1-1, with no clear D. Germline CDR1 and CDR2: SGHDN and FVKESK. This CDR3 region has 13 residues. The V and J ends lost 4 bases and 2 bases respectively, with 8 bases between them. CDR3 nucleotide sequence: TGTGCCAGCAGCCGCGGTGGAAACACTGAAGCTTTCTTT. Protein: CASSRGGNTEAFF.

The CDR3 DNA reads TGTGCCAGCAGCCCGACAGGGAATGGCAATCAGCCCCAGCATTTT. Translated: CASSPTGNGNQPQHF. V is TRBV6-1 and J is TRBJ1-5, with 7 positions matching TRBD1. This CDR3 has 15 amino acids. V dropped 6 bases and J dropped 2; count of bases not matched to a gene: 7. The germline V gene has CDR1 MNHNS and CDR2 SASEGT.

This clonotype was seen a single time. The chain uses TRBV4-2 and TRBJ2-1; weak D call: TRBD2 (6 bases). Germline CDR1 and CDR2: LGHNA and YNFKEQ. This CDR3 comprises 15 residues. Trimming left V 4 bases short and J 6 bases short, with 16 bases between. The CDR3 reads CASSPRDSTLNEQFF. The DNA of the CDR3 is TGTGCCAGCAGCCCGCGGGACTCTACACTCAATGAGCAGTTCTTC.

V is TRBV7-9 and J is TRBJ1-5, with D possibly being TRBD1 (5 bases). Germline-derived CDR1 and CDR2 are SEHNR and FQNEAQ (reference sequence). Trimming stripped 7 bases from V and 5 bases from J, with 15 bases between. This CDR3 spans 14 amino acids. The CDR3: CASTGEGTDQPQHF. CDR3 coding DNA: TGTGCCAGCACCGGAGAAGGGACGGATCAGCCCCAGCATTTT.

The chain is built from TRBV5-6 and TRBJ2-7; no definite D call. Looked up from germline, CDR1 is SGHDT and CDR2 is YYEEEE. This CDR3 region has 15 residues. V was trimmed by 4 bases and J by 2 bases, leaving 16 bases between them. DNA of the CDR3: TGTGCCAGCAGCCCGAGGTGGGCAGAGACCTACGAGCAGTACTTC. Its translation: CASSPRWAETYEQYF.

The J gene is TRBJ1-1, the V gene TRBV12-3 or TRBV12-4; TRBD1 is a possible D gene (5 bases). Trimming pared 2 bases from V and 12 bases from J, leaving 13 bases between. The CDR3 length is 12 residues. CDR3 in DNA: TGTGCCAGCAGTTTAAAGGGGACTTTAACTTTCTTT. Residues: CASSLKGTLTFF.